This TCR beta chain was identified in a study of T cell responses to AZD1222 COVID-19 vaccine. Study overall: It was second doses at about 4 or about 12 weeks that were pooled.

This clone was observed a few times. What it binds is unknown. The assay was immunoSEQ multiplex PCR, and TCRdb's table has in-frame clones only and misses some. The sample contains 75,000 to 90,000 clones, 85% to 95% of which appear only once. Study-wide points: Targets within unmutated variant regions were reportedly found for nearly half of spike-specific TCRs. Only six or seven AZD1222 recipients were seropositive at baseline. Repertoires were collected only later (after the peak T cell response had occurred).

The CDR3 consists of 13 residues. Germline lookup yields CDR1 LNHDA and CDR2 SQIVND (reference sequence). The ends lost 5 bases at V and 6 bases at J; junction bases unmatched: 4. Source: peripheral blood, taken on day 0 of AZD1222 vaccination. This receptor was taken from an adult in good health. J is TRBJ2-7 and V is TRBV19, with TRBD1 matching 10 bases. The CDR3 region is CASSPGQGFEQYF. In nucleotides, the CDR3 is TGTGCCAGTAGTCCGGGACAGGGGTTCGAGCAGTACTTC.